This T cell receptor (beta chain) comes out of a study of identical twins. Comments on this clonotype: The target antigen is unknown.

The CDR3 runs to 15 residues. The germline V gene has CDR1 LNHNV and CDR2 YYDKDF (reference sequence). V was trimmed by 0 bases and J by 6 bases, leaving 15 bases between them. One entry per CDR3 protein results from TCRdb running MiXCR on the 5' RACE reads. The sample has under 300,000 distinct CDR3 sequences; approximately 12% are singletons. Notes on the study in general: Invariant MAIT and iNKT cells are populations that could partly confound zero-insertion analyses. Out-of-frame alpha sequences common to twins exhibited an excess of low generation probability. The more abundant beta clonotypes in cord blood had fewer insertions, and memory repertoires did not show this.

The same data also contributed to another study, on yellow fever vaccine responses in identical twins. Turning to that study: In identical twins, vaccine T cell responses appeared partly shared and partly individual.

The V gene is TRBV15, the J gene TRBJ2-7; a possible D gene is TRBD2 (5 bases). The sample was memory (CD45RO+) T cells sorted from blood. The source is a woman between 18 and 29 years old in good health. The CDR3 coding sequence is TGTGCCACCAGCAGAGATCGAACTAGTTTCGGCGAGCAGTACTTC. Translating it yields CATSRDRTSFGEQYF.